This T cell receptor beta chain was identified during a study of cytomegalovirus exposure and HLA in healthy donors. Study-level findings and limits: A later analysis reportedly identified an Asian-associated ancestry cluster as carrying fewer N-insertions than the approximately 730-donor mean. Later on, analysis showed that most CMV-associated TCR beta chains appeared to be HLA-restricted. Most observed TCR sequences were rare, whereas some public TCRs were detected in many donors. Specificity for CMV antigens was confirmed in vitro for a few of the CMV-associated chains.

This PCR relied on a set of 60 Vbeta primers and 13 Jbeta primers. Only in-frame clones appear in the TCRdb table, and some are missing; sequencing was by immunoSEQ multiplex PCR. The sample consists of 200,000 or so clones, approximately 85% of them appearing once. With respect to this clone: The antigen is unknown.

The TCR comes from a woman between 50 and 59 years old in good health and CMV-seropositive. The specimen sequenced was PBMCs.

This CDR3 reads CASSLDSYSYEQYF. The CDR3 DNA reads TGTGCCAGCAGCTTGGACAGCTACTCCTACGAGCAGTACTTC. The V call is TRBV7-9, the J call TRBJ2-7, with TRBD1 as a possible D gene (6 bases). V was trimmed by 3 bases and J by 0 bases, leaving 9 bases between them. CDR1 is SEHNR and CDR2 is FQNEAQ in the germline V gene (reference sequence). The CDR3 runs 14 residues. The full variable domain, rest sourced from reference TRBV7-9 and TRBJ2-7, is DTGVSQNPRHKITKRGQNVTFRCDPISEHNRLYWYRQTLGQGPEFLTYFQNEAQLEKSRLLSDRFSAERPKGSFSTLEIQRTEQGDSAMYLCASSLDSYSYEQYFGPGTRLTVT.